The rows below give T cell receptor beta chains drawn from one sample of a study of CD4 T cells in relation to SARS-CoV-2 and coronaviruses. Their antigens are not known. This table comes from immunoSEQ multiplex PCR, and its TCRdb copy is limited to in-frame clones, with some not included. Of about 23,000 clones detected, about 84% appear once; the ten largest clones hold 11% to 15%. Input material: CD4+ T cells from PBMCs, cultured in vitro. These receptors were taken from a human donor in good health. CDR3s include the opening cysteine and the closing phenylalanine or tryptophan. The order of the fields is CDR3 protein, CDR3 DNA, D gene, J gene, clone size, V gene. D genes are given only for firm matches. The size field is filled for only some rows; it gives once, few, many or a size class.

CDR3: CASSQATGQGTQYF; DNA: TGCGCCAGCAGCCAGGCCACAGGGCAGGGGACCCAGTACTTC; D: .; J: TRBJ2-5; size: .; V: TRBV4-1
CDR3: CASGRGVNTEAFF; DNA: TGTGCCAGCGGAAGGGGTGTAAACACTGAAGCTTTCTTT; D: .; J: TRBJ1-1; size: .; V: TRBV28
CDR3: CSAIGGTEAFF; DNA: TGCAGTGCTATTGGTGGCACTGAAGCTTTCTTT; D: .; J: TRBJ1-1; size: few; V: TRBV20-1
CDR3: CASSFWGRNEQFF; DNA: TGTGCCAGCAGTTTTTGGGGAAGAAATGAGCAGTTCTTC; D: .; J: TRBJ2-1; size: .; V: TRBV12-3/TRBV12-4
CDR3: CASSKGGWTGELFF; DNA: TGTGCCAGCAGCAAAGGGGGCTGGACCGGGGAGCTGTTTTTT; D: .; J: TRBJ2-2; size: .; V: TRBV21-1
CDR3: CASSPGGAPQPQHF; DNA: TGTGCCAGCTCACCAGGCGGGGCTCCTCAGCCCCAGCATTTT; D: .; J: TRBJ1-5; size: .; V: TRBV18
CDR3: CATSANYGYTF; DNA: TGTGCCACCAGTGCTAACTATGGCTACACCTTC; D: .; J: TRBJ1-2; size: .; V: TRBV24-1
CDR3: CASSQEVPGSEAFF; DNA: TGTGCCAGCAGCCAAGAGGTACCGGGGAGTGAAGCTTTCTTT; D: .; J: TRBJ1-1; size: large; V: TRBV3-1/TRBV3-2
CDR3: CASSSTQGTEAFF; DNA: TGTGCCAGTAGTTCGACGCAAGGGACTGAAGCTTTCTTT; D: .; J: TRBJ1-1; size: .; V: TRBV19
CDR3: CASRLGTGTVTGELFF; DNA: TGTGCCAGCAGACTGGGAACCGGGACGGTCACCGGGGAGCTGTTTTTT; D: .; J: TRBJ2-2; size: .; V: TRBV7-9
CDR3: CASSETLAGQETQYF; DNA: TGTGCCAGCAGTGAAACCCTAGCGGGACAAGAGACCCAGTACTTC; D: TRBD2; J: TRBJ2-5; size: .; V: TRBV6-1
CDR3: CASSLRGTGISEQFF; DNA: TGTGCCAGCAGCTTGAGGGGGACAGGGATCTCTGAGCAGTTCTTC; D: TRBD1; J: TRBJ2-1; size: .; V: TRBV5-6
CDR3: CASWTVGSYEQYF; DNA: TGTGCCAGCTGGACAGTTGGGTCGTACGAGCAGTACTTC; D: .; J: TRBJ2-7; size: few; V: TRBV27
CDR3: CASSPSEGLAGVSETQYF; DNA: TGTGCCAGTAGCCCTTCGGAGGGACTAGCGGGAGTATCTGAGACCCAGTACTTC; D: TRBD2; J: TRBJ2-5; size: .; V: TRBV19
CDR3: CASSLAGVDNEQFF; DNA: TGTGCCAGCAGCTTAGCGGGAGTAGACAATGAGCAGTTCTTC; D: .; J: TRBJ2-1; size: few; V: TRBV7-9
CDR3: CASSGSNSYNSPLHF; DNA: TGTGCCAGCAGTGGTTCGAACTCCTATAATTCACCCCTCCACTTT; D: .; J: TRBJ1-6; size: .; V: TRBV2
CDR3: CASSWTGRGALGNTIYF; DNA: TGTGCCAGCAGCTGGACGGGTCGTGGGGCGTTGGGAAACACCATATATTTT; D: .; J: TRBJ1-3; size: .; V: TRBV5-8
CDR3: CASSLRDLNNSPLHF; DNA: TGTGCCAGCAGCCTTCGGGACCTCAATAATTCACCCCTCCACTTT; D: .; J: TRBJ1-6; size: .; V: TRBV7-9
CDR3: CASSILGVGYTF; DNA: TGTGCCAGTAGTATACTGGGTGTTGGCTACACCTTC; D: .; J: TRBJ1-2; size: .; V: TRBV19
CDR3: CASSFRGQGANVLTF; DNA: TGTGCCAGCAGCTTCAGGGGGCAAGGGGCCAACGTCCTGACTTTC; D: TRBD1; J: TRBJ2-6; size: .; V: TRBV7-9
CDR3: CASSPGPLYYEQYF; DNA: TGTGCCAGCAGCCCAGGCCCCCTCTACTACGAGCAGTACTTC; D: .; J: TRBJ2-7; size: .; V: TRBV11-2
CDR3: CASSPPRPDTQYF; DNA: TGTGCCAGCAGTCCACCCCGACCAGATACGCAGTATTTT; D: .; J: TRBJ2-3; size: .; V: TRBV5-6
CDR3: CASSQGGQASRGYTF; DNA: TGTGCCAGCAGCCAAGGGGGACAGGCGTCCCGCGGCTACACCTTC; D: TRBD1; J: TRBJ1-2; size: .; V: TRBV3-1/TRBV3-2
CDR3: CSASRQPHSNQPQHF; DNA: TGCAGTGCTAGTCGGCAACCCCATAGCAATCAGCCCCAGCATTTT; D: .; J: TRBJ1-5; size: .; V: TRBV20-1
CDR3: CASSQATLVGEQYF; DNA: TGTGCCAGCAGCCAGGCAACTCTGGTTGGCGAGCAGTACTTC; D: .; J: TRBJ2-7; size: .; V: TRBV3-1/TRBV3-2
CDR3: CASSVLPAGDLQETQYF; DNA: TGTGCCAGCAGCGTACTGCCAGCGGGAGACCTACAAGAGACCCAGTACTTC; D: TRBD2; J: TRBJ2-5; size: .; V: TRBV9
CDR3: CAWSLKQKNQPQHF; DNA: TGTGCCTGGAGTTTGAAACAGAAGAATCAGCCCCAGCATTTT; D: .; J: TRBJ1-5; size: .; V: TRBV30
CDR3: CASSVEGQGPGVLHF; DNA: TGTGCCAGCAGCGTAGAAGGGCAGGGGCCGGGGGTCCTCCACTTT; D: .; J: TRBJ1-6; size: .; V: TRBV9
CDR3: CASSPRVDRYNEQFF; DNA: TGCGCCAGCAGCCCCAGGGTTGATCGCTACAATGAGCAGTTCTTC; D: .; J: TRBJ2-1; size: .; V: TRBV5-1
CDR3: CASSLGLDGEQFF; DNA: TGTGCCAGCAGTTTAGGGCTAGATGGTGAGCAGTTCTTC; D: .; J: TRBJ2-1; size: .; V: TRBV12-3/TRBV12-4
CDR3: CASSRTRTGSVETQYF; DNA: TGTGCCAGCAGCCGAACTAGGACAGGCTCCGTGGAGACCCAGTACTTC; D: TRBD1; J: TRBJ2-5; size: few; V: TRBV5-5
CDR3: CASTETGCSNQPQHF; DNA: TGTGCCAGCACCGAGACAGGGTGTAGCAATCAGCCCCAGCATTTT; D: .; J: TRBJ1-5; size: .; V: TRBV21-1
CDR3: CASSLGRGQGFSYEQYF; DNA: TGTGCCAGCAGCTTGGGGCGGGGACAGGGGTTCTCCTACGAGCAGTACTTC; D: TRBD1; J: TRBJ2-7; size: .; V: TRBV5-6
CDR3: CASSRDSYEQYF; DNA: TGTGCCAGCAGTCGGGACTCCTACGAGCAGTACTTC; D: .; J: TRBJ2-7; size: .; V: TRBV12-3/TRBV12-4
CDR3: CASSLSLTQETQYF; DNA: TGTGCCAGCAGCTTATCCCTGACCCAAGAGACCCAGTACTTC; D: .; J: TRBJ2-5; size: .; V: TRBV7-8
CDR3: CAWSAQGNEQYF; DNA: TGTGCCTGGAGCGCACAGGGGAACGAGCAGTACTTC; D: TRBD1; J: TRBJ2-7; size: .; V: TRBV30
CDR3: CSVADRIPGELFF; DNA: TGCAGCGTTGCGGACAGGATCCCCGGGGAGCTGTTTTTT; D: TRBD1; J: TRBJ2-2; size: once; V: TRBV29-1
CDR3: CASSLATEAFF; DNA: TGCGCCAGCAGCTTGGCCACTGAAGCTTTCTTT; D: .; J: TRBJ1-1; size: few; V: TRBV5-1
CDR3: CASSFVERETQYF; DNA: TGTGCCAGCAGTTTTGTGGAGCGGGAGACCCAGTACTTC; D: .; J: TRBJ2-5; size: .; V: TRBV28
CDR3: CASSVGGTANYGYTF; DNA: TGTGCCAGCAGCGTAGGTGGTACCGCTAACTATGGCTACACCTTC; D: .; J: TRBJ1-2; size: .; V: TRBV9
CDR3: CASSIGSRGPVTEQFF; DNA: TGTGCCAGTAGTATAGGGTCCAGGGGTCCGGTGACCGAGCAGTTCTTC; D: .; J: TRBJ2-1; size: .; V: TRBV19
CDR3: CASSLSDTQYF; DNA: TGTGCCAGCAGTTTAAGTGATACGCAGTATTTT; D: .; J: TRBJ2-3; size: .; V: TRBV12-3/TRBV12-4
CDR3: CAGRQGGNSPLHF; DNA: TGTGCCGGACGACAGGGTGGTAATTCACCCCTCCACTTT; D: TRBD1; J: TRBJ1-6; size: .; V: TRBV2
CDR3: CASSLGRGNEQYF; DNA: TGCGCCAGCAGCTTGGGAAGGGGGAACGAGCAGTACTTC; D: .; J: TRBJ2-7; size: .; V: TRBV5-1
CDR3: CASSRPLAGYEQYF; DNA: TGTGCCAGCAGTCGCCCCCTAGCGGGTTACGAGCAGTACTTC; D: TRBD2; J: TRBJ2-7; size: .; V: TRBV28
CDR3: CSAGGGQGSNGYGYTF; DNA: TGCAGCGCCGGGGGGGGACAGGGGTCCAATGGCTATGGCTACACCTTC; D: TRBD1; J: TRBJ1-2; size: .; V: TRBV29-1
CDR3: CAWSSGLYGYTF; DNA: TGTGCCTGGAGTAGTGGGCTTTATGGCTACACCTTC; D: .; J: TRBJ1-2; size: few; V: TRBV30
CDR3: CASSLAVDVTYEQYF; DNA: TGCGCCAGCAGCTTGGCTGTGGACGTGACCTACGAGCAGTACTTC; D: .; J: TRBJ2-7; size: once; V: TRBV5-1
CDR3: CASRVVEGVQPQHF; DNA: TGTGCCAGCAGAGTGGTGGAGGGAGTTCAGCCCCAGCATTTT; D: .; J: TRBJ1-5; size: .; V: TRBV2